The 30 T cell receptor beta chains below come from one sample, sequenced in a study of T-cell memory formation after mild COVID-19 (dated by TCRdb to about 2021). Receptor amplification or capture employed 5' RACE. Reads for this sample came from an Illumina NovaSeq 6000. The public reads were reprocessed in TCRdb via fastp at Q25 and MiXCR, keeping in-frame beta chains. Rows with one shared CDR3 protein collapse into an entry with the most common genes and DNA. The sample yields fewer than 50,000 distinct CDR3 sequences; 12% were counted once. The ten largest clones capture about 24% of the sample. Sample: PBMCs or a T cell subset sorted from them (not recorded which). These receptors all stem from a man between 18 and 29 years old who had mild COVID-19 (a few samples of this study predate the infection). The sample titles of this study are shuffled in the database, so cell type and time point are left out; the donor was told from shared clones.

This clonotype has ten or more counts. The gene calls are TRBV7-8 and TRBJ2-3; 14 bases agree with TRBD2. Germline V gene data show CDR1 as SGHVS and CDR2 as FQNEAQ. The CDR3 spans 17 residues. V lost 5 bases to trimming and J lost 2 bases; unmatched junction nucleotides: 6. CDR3 region: CASSPGTSGGLTDTQYF. CDR3 in DNA: TGTGCCAGCAGCCCGGGGACTAGCGGGGGACTCACAGATACGCAGTATTTT.

This clonotype showed up many times. The V call is TRBV4-3, the J call TRBJ2-7, with 9 bases lining up with TRBD2. Trimming cost V 0 bases and J 2 bases; bases outside gene matches: 5. Germline values: CDR1 LGHNA, CDR2 YSLEER. This CDR3 has 16 amino acids. CDR3 nucleotides: TGCGCCAGCAGCCAAGACCAGGGCGGGGGGGCCTACGAGCAGTACTTC. Amino acids: CASSQDQGGGAYEQYF.

The chain recombines TRBV7-9 with TRBJ1-2; perhaps TRBD1 as D (5 bases). Germline-derived CDR1 and CDR2 are SEHNR and FQNEAQ (reference sequence). The CDR3 has 14 amino acids. Deletions cut 1 base from V and 5 bases from J, with 11 bases between. CDR3 amino acids: CASSLEGWGYGYTF. The CDR3 DNA follows: TGTGCCAGCAGCTTAGAGGGCTGGGGGTATGGCTACACCTTC.

The V gene is TRBV20-1, the J gene TRBJ1-3; D unresolved. CDR3 length equals 13 residues. V was trimmed by 4 bases and J by 0 bases, leaving 7 bases between them. Germline-derived CDR1 and CDR2 are DFQATT and SNEGSKA (reference sequence). CDR3 sequence: CSATAGSGNTIYF. CDR3 DNA sequence: TGCAGTGCTACCGCCGGCTCTGGAAACACCATATATTTT.

This clonotype was detected ten times or more. The V and J genes are TRBV11-3 and TRBJ2-2; 11 bases agree with TRBD2. The V segment lost 5 bases and the J segment 7 bases; nucleotides outside the gene matches: 3. This CDR3 is 14 amino acids long. Germline CDR1 reads SGHNT; CDR2 reads YENEEA. CDR3 coding DNA: TGTGCCAGCAGCGGGGGACTAGCGGACGGGGAGCTGTTTTTT. Amino acids: CASSGGLADGELFF.

The rearrangement joins TRBV6-1 to TRBJ2-5; D might be TRBD1 or TRBD2, each matching 5 bases. Germline assignment: CDR1 MNHNS and CDR2 SASEGT. The CDR3 spans 15 residues. V shed 0 bases and J shed 1 base, with 9 bases lying between them. CDR3 amino acids: CASSEAEGTQETQYF. The CDR3 coding sequence is TGTGCCAGCAGTGAAGCAGAAGGGACCCAAGAGACCCAGTACTTC.

This clonotype turned up a few times. For the CDR3, the DNA is TGTGCCACCAGCATCCTAGCGGGGGGTAGGAATGAGCAGTTCTTC. Translating it yields CATSILAGGRNEQFF. J is TRBJ2-1 and V is TRBV15, with TRBD2 matching over 11 bases. V shed 4 bases, J shed 7 bases, and the junction held 6 bases outside the gene matches. From germline, CDR1 is LNHNV and CDR2 YYDKDF (reference sequence). CDR3 size: 15 residues.

This clonotype was observed a few times. The chain couples TRBV6-5 to TRBJ2-3; no clear D. Germline V gives CDR1 MNHEY, CDR2 SVGAGI. The V end was cut by 0 bases, the J end by 2 bases, with 9 bases between. This CDR3 is built from 15 residues. CDR3 sequence: CASSYSGRPTDTQYF. The CDR3 bases are TGTGCCAGCAGTTACTCAGGACGGCCCACAGATACGCAGTATTTT.

This clonotype was observed many times. This CDR3 reads CASSQGGQQETQYF. Written as DNA, the CDR3 is TGTGCCAGCAGCCAAGGGGGACAGCAAGAGACCCAGTACTTC. The rearrangement links TRBV14 to TRBJ2-5, with 7 bases fitting TRBD1. The CDR3 has 14 amino acids. V gave up 1 base and J gave up 2 bases; unmatched junction bases: 1. CDR1 is SGHDN and CDR2 is FVKESK in the germline V gene.

This clonotype was counted only a few times. The chain links TRBV18 to TRBJ1-1; tentatively, D is TRBD1 (6 bases). Trimming took off 1 base at V and 2 bases at J, with 14 bases between the two ends. CDR3 length: 16 amino acids. Germline CDR1 reads KGHSH; CDR2 reads LQKENI. CDR3 sequence: CASSPQTGLGNTEAFF. CDR3 nucleotides: TGTGCCAGCTCACCACAAACAGGGCTGGGTAACACTGAAGCTTTCTTT.

This chain links TRBV7-2 with TRBJ2-3, with D uncertain. This CDR3 has 16 residues. Germline V gene lookup returns CDR1 SGHTA and CDR2 FQGNSA. The V gene lost 2 bases and the J gene lost 0 bases, with 12 bases spanning the gap. For the CDR3, the DNA is TGTGCCAGCAGCTTAAGTCGGGCAGTAAGCACAGATACGCAGTATTTT. Translation gives CASSLSRAVSTDTQYF.

V usage is TRBV20-1 and J usage is TRBJ2-3, with TRBD2 matching 9 bases. Germline V gene data show CDR1 as DFQATT and CDR2 as SNEGSKA (reference sequence). Trimming removed 2 bases from V and 6 bases from J; junction bases left unmatched: 6. This CDR3 contains 14 residues. The CDR3 nucleotides are TGCAGTGCTAGAAATAGCGGGGGTATGGATACGCAGTATTTT. Its translation: CSARNSGGMDTQYF.

The chain carries TRBV3-1 and TRBJ1-5; D remains unclear. V lost 4 bases and J 2 bases, leaving 3 bases between the germline ends. CDR1 and CDR2 (germline): LGHDT, YNNKEL (reference sequence). There are 12 residues in the CDR3. The CDR3 spells CASSRGNQPQHF. CDR3 sequence (DNA): TGTGCCAGCAGCCGGGGCAATCAGCCCCAGCATTTT.

The chain carries TRBV19 and TRBJ2-1; D is tentatively TRBD1 or TRBD2 (7 bases each). The germline gives CDR1 LNHDA, CDR2 SQIVND (reference sequence). V was pared by 3 bases and J by 8 bases, with 17 bases between. The length of the CDR3 is 15 residues. The CDR3 DNA reads as TGTGCCAGTAGTATGAGACAGGGCCGGGGGGATGAGCAGTTCTTC. It codes for CASSMRQGRGDEQFF. Variable domain in full (rest from reference TRBV19 and TRBJ2-1): DGGITQSPKYLFRKEGQNVTLSCEQNLNHDAMYWYRQDPGQGLRLIYYSQIVNDFQKGDIAEGYSVSREKKESFPLTVTSAQKNPTAFYLCASSMRQGRGDEQFFGPGTRLTVL.

This clonotype was recorded a few times. This rearrangement joins TRBV7-2 to TRBJ1-1; D ambiguous. Germline CDR1 reads SGHTA; CDR2 reads FQGNSA. Trimming pared 7 bases from V and 1 base from J, leaving 10 bases between. The CDR3 has 13 residues. CDR3 DNA: TGTGCCAGCACCCTTAGTAGGAACACTGAAGCTTTCTTT. Translation: CASTLSRNTEAFF.

This clonotype came up a few times. This sequence joins TRBV4-1 and TRBJ2-1; no firm D call. This CDR3 is 11 amino acids long. The ends were cut back, 2 bases at V and 7 bases at J, with 3 bases in the middle. Germline CDR1 reads MGHRA; CDR2 reads YSYEKL. The CDR3 bases are TGCGCCAGCAGCCAATTTAATGAGCAGTTCTTC. This codes for CASSQFNEQFF.

This chain uses TRBV4-1 with TRBJ1-2; D uncertain. The V and J ends lost 0 bases and 3 bases respectively, with 11 bases between them. The CDR3 spans 15 residues. From germline, CDR1 is MGHRA and CDR2 YSYEKL. The chain's CDR3 is CASSQDPAGYYGYTF. The CDR3 bases are TGCGCCAGCAGCCAAGATCCTGCAGGATACTATGGCTACACCTTC.

The V gene is TRBV20-1, the J gene TRBJ1-2; D may be TRBD1 (5 bases). V lost 3 bases, J lost 8 bases, and 16 bases lay in between. CDR3 length: 13 amino acids. In germline, CDR1 is DFQATT, CDR2 SNEGSKA (reference sequence). DNA of the CDR3: TGCAGTGCTAGCGGCGTCGGGGGTTACGGCTACACCTTC. Translated, it gives CSASGVGGYGYTF.

This clonotype was detected a few times. The chain has TRBV5-4 and TRBJ1-4, with no clear D. The germline V gene has CDR1 SGHNT and CDR2 YYREEE (reference sequence). The CDR3 covers 15 residues. V was pared by 0 bases and J by 8 bases, with 14 bases between. The CDR3 region is CASSLDNLGGEKLFF. CDR3 in DNA: TGTGCCAGCAGCTTGGACAACCTCGGCGGGGAAAAACTGTTTTTT.

This clonotype was recorded a few times. The chain joins TRBV7-9 to TRBJ1-1; D perhaps matches TRBD1 (6 bases). The CDR3 covers 16 residues. Between the trimmed V and J ends, which lost 4 bases and 1 base, there was a span of 16 bases. The germline CDR1 and CDR2 sequences are SEHNR and FQNEAQ (reference sequence). Here the CDR3 reads CASSSGWGHPNTEAFF. CDR3 DNA: TGTGCCAGCAGCTCTGGTTGGGGGCACCCGAACACTGAAGCTTTCTTT.

V is TRBV6-5 and J is TRBJ2-3; 8 bases match TRBD2. Germline CDR1 MNHEY, CDR2 SVGAGI. The trim removed 3 bases at V and 4 bases at J, leaving 9 bases unmatched. CDR3 size: 16 residues. The CDR3, as DNA: TGTGCCAGCAGTTATCATACGGGGGGGGTGGCAGATACGCAGTATTTT. Translation: CASSYHTGGVADTQYF.

This chain uses TRBV7-2 with TRBJ1-1; no reliable D call. The V gene lost 0 bases and the J gene lost 5 bases, with 16 bases spanning the gap. CDR3 size: 16 residues. Germline V lookup: CDR1 SGHTA, CDR2 FQGNSA. The CDR3 nucleotides read TGTGCCAGCAGCTTAGCCGCCGGATCCCCCGGGACTGAAGCTTTCTTT. It translates to CASSLAAGSPGTEAFF.

The chain is built from TRBV6-2 or TRBV6-3 and TRBJ1-2; no definite D call. There are 16 residues in the CDR3. The germline V gene encodes CDR1 MNHEY and CDR2 SVGEGT. Between the trimmed V and J ends, which lost 5 bases and 6 bases, there was a span of 22 bases. The CDR3: CASSPRIEGWGDGYTF. In nucleotides, the CDR3 is TGTGCCAGCAGTCCCCGGATTGAGGGCTGGGGAGATGGCTACACCTTC.

This clonotype came up many times. V and J are TRBV24-1 and TRBJ2-5; no clear D gene. This CDR3 is 15 amino acids long. V dropped 4 bases and J dropped 5 bases, with 16 bases sitting between them. From germline, CDR1 is KGHDR and CDR2 SFDVKD. The CDR3 nucleotides are TGTGCCACCAGTGACTCCGGCCCCTTCGGGGAGACCCAGTACTTC. Protein sequence: CATSDSGPFGETQYF.

The V gene is TRBV29-1, the J gene TRBJ2-3; 8 nucleotides match TRBD1. Germline values: CDR1 SQVTM, CDR2 ANQGSEA. The CDR3 has 14 amino acids. The V segment lost 7 bases and the J segment 1 base; nucleotides outside the gene matches: 7. This CDR3 reads CSAPRGQGTDTQYF. The CDR3 DNA reads as TGCAGCGCCCCCCGGGGACAGGGCACAGATACGCAGTATTTT.

By frequency in the sample, this clonotype is medium-sized. This sequence joins TRBV7-2 and TRBJ2-7, with D perhaps TRBD1 (5 bases). This CDR3 contains 14 residues. V lost 5 bases to trimming and J lost 2 bases, with 13 bases between them. Germline V gene data show CDR1 as SGHTA and CDR2 as FQGNSA. CDR3 nucleotides: TGTGCCAGCAGCACCTTCGACAGACCCTACGAGCAGTACTTC. It translates to CASSTFDRPYEQYF.

In its sample, this clonotype was seen many times. This chain links TRBV10-3 with TRBJ2-7; no clear D. This CDR3 spans 14 amino acids. Germline CDR1 ENHRY, CDR2 SYGVKD. Between the trimmed V and J ends, which lost 4 bases and 1 base, there was a span of 11 bases. CDR3: CAISAAQDSYEQYV. In nucleotides, the CDR3 is TGTGCCATCAGTGCGGCCCAGGATTCCTACGAGCAGTACGTC.

V gene TRBV14 combines with J gene TRBJ2-7; 10 nucleotides line up with TRBD1. CDR3 length: 16 amino acids. Germline CDR1 SGHDN, CDR2 FVKESK. V lost 0 bases, J lost 5 bases, and 7 bases stayed unmatched. CDR3 DNA sequence: TGTGCCAGCAGCCAAGATTCCGGGACAGGGGCACACGAGCAGTACTTC. As protein: CASSQDSGTGAHEQYF.

This clonotype was detected ten times or more. The V and J genes are TRBV15 and TRBJ2-5; maybe TRBD1 (5 bases). The CDR3 loop spans 14 amino acids. The V end lost 3 bases, the J end lost 1 base, and 9 bases lay between the germline ends. The germline V gene encodes CDR1 LNHNV and CDR2 YYDKDF (reference sequence). The CDR3 sequence is CATSSRRGQETQYF. The CDR3 DNA is TGTGCCACCAGCAGTCGTAGGGGCCAAGAGACCCAGTACTTC.

This clonotype was counted between two and nine times. The V and J genes are TRBV9 and TRBJ2-6; D unclear. Looked up from germline, CDR1 is SGDLS and CDR2 is YYNGEE. V was pared by 4 bases and J by 1 base, with 6 bases between. CDR3 length equals 14 residues. This CDR3 reads CASSPLSGANVLTF. The CDR3 nucleotides read TGTGCCAGCAGCCCGTTATCTGGGGCCAACGTCCTGACTTTC.